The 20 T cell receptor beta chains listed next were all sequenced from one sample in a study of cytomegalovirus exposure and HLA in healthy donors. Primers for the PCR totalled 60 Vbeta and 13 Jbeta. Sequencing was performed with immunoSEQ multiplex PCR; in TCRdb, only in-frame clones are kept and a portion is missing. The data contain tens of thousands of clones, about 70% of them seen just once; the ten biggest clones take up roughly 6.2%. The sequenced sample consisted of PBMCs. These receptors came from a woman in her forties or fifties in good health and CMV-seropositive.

CDR3 in amino acids: CSVSESTGYNSPLHF. CDR3 in DNA: TGCAGCGTTAGTGAATCGACAGGGTATAATTCACCCCTCCACTTT. The chain joins TRBV29-1 to TRBJ1-6; 7 bases agree with TRBD1. CDR1 and CDR2 from the germline V gene are SQVTM and ANQGSEA. CDR3 length: 15 residues. V shed 5 bases, J shed 4 bases, and the junction held 8 bases outside the gene matches.

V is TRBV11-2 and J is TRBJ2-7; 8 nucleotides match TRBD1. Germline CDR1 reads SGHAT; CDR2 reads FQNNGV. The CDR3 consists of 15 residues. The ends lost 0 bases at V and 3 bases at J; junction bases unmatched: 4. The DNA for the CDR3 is TGTGCCAGCAGCTTAGAGTCAGGGGGCTTCTACGAGCAGTACTTC. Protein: CASSLESGGFYEQYF.

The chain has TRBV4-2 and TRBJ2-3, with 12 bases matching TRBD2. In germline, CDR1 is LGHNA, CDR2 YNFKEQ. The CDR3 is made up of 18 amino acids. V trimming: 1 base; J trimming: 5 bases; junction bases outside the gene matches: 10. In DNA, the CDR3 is TGTGCCAGCAGCCAAGTGTCGACTAGCGGGAGCTATGAAGATACGCAGTATTTT. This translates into CASSQVSTSGSYEDTQYF.

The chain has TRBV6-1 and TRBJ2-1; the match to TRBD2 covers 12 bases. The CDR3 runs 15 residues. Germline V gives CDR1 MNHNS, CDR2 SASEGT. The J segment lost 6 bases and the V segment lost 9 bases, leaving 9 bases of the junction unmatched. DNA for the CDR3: TGTGCCAGTTTCTCGGGACTAGCGGGTACCAATGAGCAGTTCTTC. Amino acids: CASFSGLAGTNEQFF.

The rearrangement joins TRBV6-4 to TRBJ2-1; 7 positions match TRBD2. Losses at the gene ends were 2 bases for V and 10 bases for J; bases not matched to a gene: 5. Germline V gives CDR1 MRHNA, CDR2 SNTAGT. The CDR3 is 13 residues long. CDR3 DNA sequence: TGTGCCAGCAGTGACCGACTAGCCGGGGAGCAGTTCTTC. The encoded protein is CASSDRLAGEQFF.

In DNA, the CDR3 is TGCAGCGTTGAGGGAGCGGGAGATACGCAGTATTTT. It specifies CSVEGAGDTQYF. The V and J genes are TRBV29-1 and TRBJ2-3, with TRBD2 as a possible D gene (6 bases). Germline CDR1 SQVTM, CDR2 ANQGSEA. V was clipped by 3 bases and J by 5 bases, with 9 bases between them. This CDR3 is built from 12 residues.

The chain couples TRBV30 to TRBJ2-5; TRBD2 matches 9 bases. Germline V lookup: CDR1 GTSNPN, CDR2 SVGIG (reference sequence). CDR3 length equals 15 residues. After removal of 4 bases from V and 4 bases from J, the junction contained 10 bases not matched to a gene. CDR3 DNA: TGTGCCTGGAATGGGGCGGGAGGGGGGAGAGAGACCCAGTACTTC. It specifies CAWNGAGGGRETQYF.

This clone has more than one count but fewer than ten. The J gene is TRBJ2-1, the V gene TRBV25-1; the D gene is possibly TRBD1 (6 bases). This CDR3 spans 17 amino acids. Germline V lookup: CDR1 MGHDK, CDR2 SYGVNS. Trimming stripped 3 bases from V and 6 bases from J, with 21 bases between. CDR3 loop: CASSDPSSNLGGNEQFF. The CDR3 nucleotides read TGTGCCAGCAGTGACCCTTCCTCTAACTTAGGGGGCAATGAGCAGTTCTTC.

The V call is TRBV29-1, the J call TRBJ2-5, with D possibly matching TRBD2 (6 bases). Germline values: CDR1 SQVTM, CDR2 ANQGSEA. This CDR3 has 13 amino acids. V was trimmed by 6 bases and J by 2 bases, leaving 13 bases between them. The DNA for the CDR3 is TGCAGCGTCCCCGGGAGCGGACAAGAGACCCAGTACTTC. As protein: CSVPGSGQETQYF. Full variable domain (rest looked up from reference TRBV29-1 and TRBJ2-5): SAVISQKPSRDICQRGTSLTIQCQVDSQVTMMFWYRQQPGQSLTLIATANQGSEATYESGFVIDKFPISRPNLTFSTLTVSNMSPEDSSIYLCSVPGSGQETQYFGPGTRLLVL.

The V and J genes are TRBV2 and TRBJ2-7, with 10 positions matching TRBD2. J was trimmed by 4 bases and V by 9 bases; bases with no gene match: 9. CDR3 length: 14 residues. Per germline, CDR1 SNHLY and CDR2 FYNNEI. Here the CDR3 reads CASNLGLAAYEQYF. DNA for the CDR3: TGTGCCAGTAACCTCGGACTAGCGGCGTACGAGCAGTACTTC.

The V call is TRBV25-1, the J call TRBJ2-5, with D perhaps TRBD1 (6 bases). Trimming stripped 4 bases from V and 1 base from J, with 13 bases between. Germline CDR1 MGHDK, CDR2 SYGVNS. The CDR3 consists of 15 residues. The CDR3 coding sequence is TGTGCCAGCAGTGCCACAGGGAGTGTCCAAGAGACCCAGTACTTC. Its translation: CASSATGSVQETQYF.

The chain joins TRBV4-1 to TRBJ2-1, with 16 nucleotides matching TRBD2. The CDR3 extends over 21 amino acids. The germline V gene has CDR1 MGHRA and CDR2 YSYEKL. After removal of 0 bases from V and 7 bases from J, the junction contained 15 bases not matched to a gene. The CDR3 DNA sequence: TGCGCCAGCAGCCAAGATCTTACCGGGACTAGCGGGAGGGCCTATGGAAATGAGCAGTTCTTC. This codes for CASSQDLTGTSGRAYGNEQFF.

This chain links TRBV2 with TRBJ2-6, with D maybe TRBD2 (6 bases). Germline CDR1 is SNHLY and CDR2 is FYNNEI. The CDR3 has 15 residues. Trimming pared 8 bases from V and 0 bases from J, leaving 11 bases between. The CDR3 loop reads CASGTGVSGANVLTF. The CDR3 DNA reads TGTGCCAGCGGGACTGGCGTCTCTGGGGCCAACGTCCTGACTTTC. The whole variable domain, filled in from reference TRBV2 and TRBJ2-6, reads EPEVTQTPSHQVTQMGQEVILRCVPISNHLYFYWYRQILGQKVEFLVSFYNNEISEKSEIFDDQFSVERPDGSNFTLKIRSTKLEDSAMYFCASGTGVSGANVLTFGAGSRLTVL.

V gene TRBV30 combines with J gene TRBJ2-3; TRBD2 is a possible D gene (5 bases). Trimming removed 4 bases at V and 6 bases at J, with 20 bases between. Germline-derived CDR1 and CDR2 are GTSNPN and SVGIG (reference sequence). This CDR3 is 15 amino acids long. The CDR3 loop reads CAWTIAMGVADTQYF. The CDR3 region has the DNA TGTGCCTGGACTATAGCGATGGGAGTAGCGGATACGCAGTATTTT.

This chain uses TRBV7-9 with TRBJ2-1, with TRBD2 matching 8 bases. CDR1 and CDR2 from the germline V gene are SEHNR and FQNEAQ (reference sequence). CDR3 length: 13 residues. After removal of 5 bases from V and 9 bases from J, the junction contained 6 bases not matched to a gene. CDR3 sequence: CASSAGGYPEQFF. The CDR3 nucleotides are TGTGCCAGCAGCGCGGGGGGCTACCCTGAGCAGTTCTTC.

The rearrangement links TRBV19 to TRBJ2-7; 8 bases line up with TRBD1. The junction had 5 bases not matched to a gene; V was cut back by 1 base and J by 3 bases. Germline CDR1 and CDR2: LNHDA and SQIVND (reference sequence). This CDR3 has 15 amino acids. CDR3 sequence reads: CASSIAGGAVYEQYF. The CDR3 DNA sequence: TGTGCCAGTAGTATAGCAGGGGGCGCGGTCTACGAGCAGTACTTC.

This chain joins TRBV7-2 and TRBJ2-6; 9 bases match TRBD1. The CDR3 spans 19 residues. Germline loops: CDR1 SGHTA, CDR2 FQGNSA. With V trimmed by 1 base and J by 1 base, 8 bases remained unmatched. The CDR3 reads CASSLGPGQGTSGANVLTF. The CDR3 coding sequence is TGTGCCAGCAGCTTAGGCCCGGGACAGGGAACTTCTGGGGCCAACGTCCTGACTTTC.

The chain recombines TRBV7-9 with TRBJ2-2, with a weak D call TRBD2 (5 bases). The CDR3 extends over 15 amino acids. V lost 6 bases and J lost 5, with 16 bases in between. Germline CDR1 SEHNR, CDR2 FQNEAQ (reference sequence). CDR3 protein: CASSSDPRGTGELFF. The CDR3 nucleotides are TGTGCCAGCAGTTCTGATCCCAGAGGGACCGGGGAGCTGTTTTTT.

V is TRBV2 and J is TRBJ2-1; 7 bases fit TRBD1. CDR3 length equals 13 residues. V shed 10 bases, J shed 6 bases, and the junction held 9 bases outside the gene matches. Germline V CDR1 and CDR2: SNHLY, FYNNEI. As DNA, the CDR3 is TGTGCCAACTCCGGGACAGAATTCAATGAGCAGTTCTTC. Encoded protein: CANSGTEFNEQFF.

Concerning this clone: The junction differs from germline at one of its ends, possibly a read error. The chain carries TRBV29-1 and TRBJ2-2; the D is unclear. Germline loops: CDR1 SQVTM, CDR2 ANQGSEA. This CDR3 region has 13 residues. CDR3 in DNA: TGCAGCGTTGATGCGGCTTACACCGAGGAGCTGTTTTTT. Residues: CSVDAAYTEELFF.